The next 30 T cell receptor beta chains were all read from a single sample in a study of CD8 T cells in Susac syndrome. cDNA came from approximately 0.5 to 1 ug RNA primed by random hexamers. Each CDR3 protein is one row after TCRdb ran MiXCR on the immunoSEQ multiplex PCR reads. The sample lists 150,000 or so distinct CDR3 sequences, roughly 95% occurring once. Sequenced sample: CD4+ T cells from PBMCs. These TCRs come from a human donor with Susac syndrome.

The chain uses TRBV13 and TRBJ2-7; D remains unclear. CDR3 length equals 14 residues. The germline CDR1 and CDR2 sequences are PRHDT and FYEKMQ (reference sequence). The ends were cut back, 5 bases at V and 3 bases at J, with 14 bases in the middle. CDR3 DNA: TGTGCCAGCAGCCGCTACGGTACGAACTACGAGCAGTACTTC. Translating it yields CASSRYGTNYEQYF. The full variable domain, completed using reference TRBV13 and TRBJ2-7, is AAGVIQSPRHLIKEKRETATLKCYPIPRHDTVYWYQQGPGQDPQFLISFYEKMQSDKGSIPDRFSAQQFSDYHSELNMSSLELGDSALYFCASSRYGTNYEQYFGPGTRLTVT.

This clonotype came up a few times. The chain is built from TRBV18 and TRBJ2-5; weak D call: TRBD1 (5 bases). Germline-derived CDR1 and CDR2 are KGHSH and LQKENI. V lost 6 bases, J lost 1 base, and 9 bases lay in between. The CDR3 runs 13 residues. The CDR3 sequence: CASSPDSQETQYF. The CDR3, as DNA: TGTGCCAGCTCCCCCGACAGCCAAGAGACCCAGTACTTC. Combining the CDR3 with reference TRBV18 and TRBJ2-5 gives the whole variable domain NAGVMQNPRHLVRRRGQEARLRCSPMKGHSHVYWYRQLPEEGLKFMVYLQKENIIDESGMPKERFSAEFPKEGPSILRIQQVVRGDSAAYFCASSPDSQETQYFGPGTRLLVL.

The chain combines TRBV5-4 with TRBJ2-5; 13 positions agree with TRBD2. The CDR3 sequence is 20 residues long. Germline V gene sequence: CDR1 SGHNT, CDR2 YYREEE (reference sequence). The trim removed 4 bases at V and 1 base at J, leaving 16 bases unmatched. The CDR3 DNA reads as TGTGCCAGCAGCATCGGACTAGCGGGGGCCCTCCAGGGAGGCCAAGAGACCCAGTACTTC. Amino acid sequence: CASSIGLAGALQGGQETQYF.

The chain has TRBV16 and TRBJ2-4, with a possible D match to TRBD2 (6 bases). V was pared by 1 base and J by 6 bases, with 10 bases between. Germline V CDR1 and CDR2: KGHSY, FQNENV. The CDR3 runs to 14 residues. CDR3 loop: CASSQFGGTNIQYF. The CDR3 DNA is TGTGCCAGCAGCCAATTCGGGGGAACAAACATTCAGTACTTC. Full variable domain (missing parts from reference TRBV16 and TRBJ2-4): GEEVAQTPKHLVRGEGQKAKLYCAPIKGHSYVFWYQQVLKNEFKFLISFQNENVFDETGMPKERFSAKCLPNSPCSLEIQATKLEDSAVYFCASSQFGGTNIQYFGAGTRLSVL.

The chain joins TRBV29-1 to TRBJ1-2; tentative D call: TRBD1 (5 bases). In germline, CDR1 is SQVTM, CDR2 ANQGSEA. The CDR3 runs 14 residues. V was shortened by 1 base and J by 3 bases, with 12 bases between the two germline ends. Here the CDR3 DNA reads TGCAGCGTTGAAGGAGGGGTTCGACACTATGGCTACACCTTC. It encodes CSVEGGVRHYGYTF.

The chain employs TRBV29-1 and TRBJ2-7, with D possibly being TRBD1 (6 bases). V lost 6 bases and J 6 bases, leaving 12 bases between the germline ends. This CDR3 spans 11 amino acids. CDR1 SQVTM and CDR2 ANQGSEA come from the germline V gene. CDR3 DNA: TGCAGCGTCCTACAGGGTTTCGAGCAGTACTTC. This gives the protein CSVLQGFEQYF.

The rearrangement joins TRBV6-2 or TRBV6-3 to TRBJ1-4; 7 bases fit TRBD1. The CDR3 sequence is 14 residues long. Germline V gene data show CDR1 as MNHEY and CDR2 as SVGEGT. The V and J ends lost 5 bases and 7 bases, in that order; junction bases with no gene match: 7. The CDR3 loop is CASSRQGVGEKLFF. CDR3 DNA: TGTGCCAGCAGTCGCCAGGGGGTTGGTGAAAAACTGTTTTTT.

The chain employs TRBV24-1 and TRBJ2-5; 7 bases fit TRBD1. The V gene end was trimmed by 3 bases and the J gene end by 5 bases; junction bases not matched to a gene: 11. Germline CDR1 KGHDR, CDR2 SFDVKD. This CDR3 has 16 amino acids. In DNA, the CDR3 is TGTGCCACCAGTGATACAACCAAGGGGGCTTGGGAGACCCAGTACTTC. It is translated as CATSDTTKGAWETQYF.

The rearrangement links TRBV2 to TRBJ1-2; D is unresolved. Germline V lookup: CDR1 SNHLY, CDR2 FYNNEI. V was shortened by 6 bases and J by 8 bases, with 19 bases between the two germline ends. The CDR3 runs to 14 residues. CDR3 DNA sequence: TGTGCCAGCAGCGATGAACCCCCGGGGTGGGGCTACACCTTC. The encoded protein is CASSDEPPGWGYTF.

The chain employs TRBV28 and TRBJ2-5; no clear D. The V end lost 5 bases, the J end lost 7 bases, and 17 bases lay between the germline ends. Germline CDR1 MDHEN, CDR2 SYDVKM. This CDR3 is built from 14 residues. This CDR3 reads CASSPGQSVGTQYF. The CDR3 region has the DNA TGTGCCAGCAGTCCCGGTCAGTCCGTCGGGACCCAGTACTTC.

The chain couples TRBV15 to TRBJ1-3, with 10 bases that match TRBD1. CDR1 is LNHNV and CDR2 is YYDKDF in the germline V gene (reference sequence). CDR3 length: 13 residues. Germline trimming cut 8 bases from V and 2 bases from J; bases unmatched to any gene: 0. The DNA of the CDR3 is TGTGCCACCGGGACAGGGGCTGGAAACACCATATATTTT. Translating gives CATGTGAGNTIYF.

This chain connects TRBV9 to TRBJ1-2; the D gene is possibly TRBD1 (5 bases). The CDR3 totals 15 residues. V lost 4 bases and J 1 base, leaving 14 bases between the germline ends. CDR1 and CDR2 (germline): SGDLS, YYNGEE. This chain's CDR3 is CASSLGGGGNYGYTF. DNA for the CDR3: TGTGCCAGCAGCCTCGGTGGGGGAGGTAACTATGGCTACACCTTC.

The chain couples TRBV29-1 to TRBJ2-3, with D possibly TRBD1 on 6 matching bases. This CDR3 has 12 residues. V dropped 4 bases and J dropped 4 bases, with 9 bases sitting between them. Per germline, CDR1 SQVTM and CDR2 ANQGSEA. CDR3 amino acids: CSVAQGPDTQYF. CDR3 nucleotides: TGCAGCGTTGCACAGGGTCCAGATACGCAGTATTTT.

The V call is TRBV20-1, the J call TRBJ2-7, with TRBD1 matching over 9 bases. Germline V gene sequence: CDR1 DFQATT, CDR2 SNEGSKA (reference sequence). With V trimmed by 6 bases and J by 1 base, 7 bases remained unmatched. The CDR3 sequence is 14 residues long. The CDR3 bases are TGCAGTGCCGGAGGACAGGGGCTTTCCTACGAGCAGTACTTC. Its translation is CSAGGQGLSYEQYF.

The chain uses TRBV7-2 and TRBJ2-5; the D gene is possibly TRBD1 (6 bases). V was pared by 4 bases and J by 4 bases, with 16 bases between. Germline V gives CDR1 SGHTA, CDR2 FQGNSA. The CDR3 spans 15 residues. This chain's CDR3 is CASSSDRSRGETQYF. CDR3 coding DNA: TGTGCCAGCAGCTCCGACAGGAGTAGGGGAGAGACCCAGTACTTC.

The chain uses TRBV6-2 or TRBV6-3 and TRBJ2-7; 8 bases map to TRBD2. This CDR3 has 14 residues. The ends lost 6 bases at V and 0 bases at J; junction bases unmatched: 4. Germline V CDR1 and CDR2: MNHEY, SVGEGT. The CDR3 DNA reads TGTGCCAGCAGAAAGCGGGGGCCCTCCTACGAGCAGTACGTC. Protein product: CASRKRGPSYEQYV.

The chain has TRBV29-1 and TRBJ2-5; TRBD1 agrees at 8 bases. Trimming cost V 2 bases and J 4 bases; bases outside gene matches: 6. Germline CDR1 reads SQVTM; CDR2 reads ANQGSEA. The CDR3 contains 14 residues. CDR3 region: CSVEPDRAGETQYF. CDR3 coding DNA: TGCAGCGTTGAACCGGACAGGGCGGGAGAGACCCAGTACTTC.

The genes are TRBV4-2 and TRBJ2-3; the D is unclear. There are 13 residues in the CDR3. Trimming took 4 bases from V and 6 from J, leaving 11 bases between them. The V gene's germline CDR1 is LGHNA and CDR2 YNFKEQ. CDR3 residues: CASSPDTPDTQYF. The CDR3, as DNA: TGTGCCAGCAGCCCCGATACGCCCGATACGCAGTATTTT.

The chain links TRBV29-1 to TRBJ1-1; no definite D call. Between the trimmed V and J ends, which lost 7 bases and 8 bases, there was a span of 14 bases. Per germline, CDR1 SQVTM and CDR2 ANQGSEA. The CDR3 consists of 11 residues. The CDR3, as DNA: TGCAGCGACCGGCCTGGCAGGGAAGCTTTCTTT. This translates into CSDRPGREAFF.

The chain employs TRBV10-3 and TRBJ2-5, with TRBD1 as a possible D gene (6 bases). With 10 bases removed from V and 4 bases from J, the gap between germline ends came to 13 bases. The germline CDR1 and CDR2 sequences are ENHRY and SYGVKD. The CDR3 sequence is 12 residues long. CDR3 region: CATKTGGETQYF. The CDR3 region has the DNA TGTGCCACGAAGACAGGTGGAGAGACCCAGTACTTC.

The gene calls are TRBV29-1 and TRBJ2-5; 8 bases match TRBD1. The CDR3 extends over 14 amino acids. V was pared by 6 bases and J by 1 base, with 7 bases of the junction left unmatched. CDR1 is SQVTM and CDR2 is ANQGSEA in the germline V gene. CDR3 amino acids: CSVDGGTGQETQYF. As DNA, the CDR3 is TGCAGCGTCGATGGAGGGACAGGCCAAGAGACCCAGTACTTC. Filled out from reference TRBV29-1 and TRBJ2-5, the complete variable domain reads SAVISQKPSRDICQRGTSLTIQCQVDSQVTMMFWYRQQPGQSLTLIATANQGSEATYESGFVIDKFPISRPNLTFSTLTVSNMSPEDSSIYLCSVDGGTGQETQYFGPGTRLLVL.

The rearrangement uses TRBV29-1 and TRBJ1-1; D is uncertain. CDR1 and CDR2 from the germline V gene are SQVTM and ANQGSEA. Trimming pared 2 bases from V and 0 bases from J, leaving 10 bases between. The CDR3 totals 14 residues. The CDR3 protein is CSVELTEVNTEAFF. DNA for the CDR3: TGCAGCGTTGAACTTACGGAAGTGAACACTGAAGCTTTCTTT. The full variable domain, its missing parts supplied by reference TRBV29-1 and TRBJ1-1, is SAVISQKPSRDICQRGTSLTIQCQVDSQVTMMFWYRQQPGQSLTLIATANQGSEATYESGFVIDKFPISRPNLTFSTLTVSNMSPEDSSIYLCSVELTEVNTEAFFGQGTRLTVV.

The chain joins TRBV7-8 to TRBJ2-2; TRBD1 matches at 8 bases. The germline V gene encodes CDR1 SGHVS and CDR2 FQNEAQ. V was clipped by 5 bases and J by 5 bases; unmatched bases: 10. The CDR3 is 16 amino acids. DNA for the CDR3: TGTGCCAGCAGCCCGACCGGGACAGGCCCAACCGGGGAGCTGTTTTTT. Protein product: CASSPTGTGPTGELFF.

The CDR3 spells CASSFEPETQYF. The CDR3 nucleotides are TGTGCCAGCAGCTTTGAACCGGAGACCCAGTACTTC. The chain combines TRBV7-9 with TRBJ2-5; D not certain. The V gene lost 3 bases and the J gene lost 5 bases, with 7 bases spanning the gap. The germline CDR1 and CDR2 sequences are SEHNR and FQNEAQ (reference sequence). This CDR3 region has 12 residues.

The chain joins TRBV7-9 to TRBJ2-3; TRBD2 is a possible D gene (6 bases). The CDR3 runs to 13 residues. The germline V gene has CDR1 SEHNR and CDR2 FQNEAQ (reference sequence). V lost 8 bases, J lost 3 bases, and 12 bases lay in between. The CDR3 nucleotides are TGTGCCAGCCGAGTAGCGGCGACAGATACGCAGTATTTT. Its translation: CASRVAATDTQYF.

This chain joins TRBV7-9 and TRBJ2-3; D gene uncertain. The CDR3 extends over 12 amino acids. Per the germline V gene, CDR1 is SEHNR and CDR2 is FQNEAQ (reference sequence). The V and J ends lost 2 bases and 4 bases respectively, with 4 bases between them. CDR3: CASSLKADTQYF. DNA of the CDR3: TGTGCCAGCAGCTTAAAGGCAGATACGCAGTATTTT.

The chain joins TRBV28 to TRBJ2-2; D is unclear. V lost 2 bases and J lost 7, with 2 bases in between. The germline gives CDR1 MDHEN, CDR2 SYDVKM. CDR3 length equals 11 residues. CDR3 in DNA: TGTGCCAGCAGTTTAATCGGGGAGCTGTTTTTT. Translating it yields CASSLIGELFF.

This rearrangement joins TRBV20-1 to TRBJ1-5; 9 bases line up with TRBD1. The junction had 3 bases not matched to a gene; V was cut back by 5 bases and J by 4 bases. Germline CDR1 DFQATT, CDR2 SNEGSKA (reference sequence). The CDR3 covers 13 residues. The CDR3 region has the DNA TGCAGTGCTGACAGGGGGTATAATCAGCCCCAGCATTTT. This translates into CSADRGYNQPQHF.

V and J are TRBV29-1 and TRBJ1-1, with 7 nucleotides matching TRBD1. The V gene end was trimmed by 4 bases and the J gene end by 0 bases; junction bases not matched to a gene: 8. Germline V gene sequence: CDR1 SQVTM, CDR2 ANQGSEA. This CDR3 contains 15 residues. The CDR3 sequence is CSVGGPGTVNTEAFF. CDR3 DNA sequence: TGCAGCGTTGGGGGTCCCGGGACAGTGAACACTGAAGCTTTCTTT. The whole variable domain, remainder taken from reference TRBV29-1 and TRBJ1-1, is SAVISQKPSRDICQRGTSLTIQCQVDSQVTMMFWYRQQPGQSLTLIATANQGSEATYESGFVIDKFPISRPNLTFSTLTVSNMSPEDSSIYLCSVGGPGTVNTEAFFGQGTRLTVV.

The CDR3 nucleotides read TGTGCCAGCGGTAAGACAGGATACAATGAGCAGTTCTTC. This gives the protein CASGKTGYNEQFF. The chain links TRBV14 to TRBJ2-1; D is perhaps TRBD1 (6 bases). CDR1 is SGHDN and CDR2 is FVKESK in the germline V gene. The CDR3 contains 13 residues. V was shortened by 8 bases and J by 4 bases, with 12 bases between the two germline ends.